The 5 T cell receptor beta chains below come from one sample, sequenced in a study of T-cell memory formation after mild COVID-19. One entry per CDR3 protein results from TCRdb running MiXCR on the 5' RACE reads. The table includes fewer than 50,000 distinct CDR3 sequences, about 6.3% detected once. The sample was PBMCs or a T cell subset sorted from them (not recorded which). The receptor source for this set is an adult who had mild COVID-19 (a few samples of this study predate the infection). Cell type and time point are not known.

This clonotype has a handful of counts. V is TRBV10-3 and J is TRBJ1-2; D ambiguous. The germline V gene encodes CDR1 ENHRY and CDR2 SYGVKD. Deletions cut 6 bases from V and 8 bases from J, with 16 bases between. The CDR3 sequence is 13 residues long. CDR3: CAISLDLPRGYTF. CDR3 DNA sequence: TGTGCCATCAGCCTGGATCTCCCGCGGGGCTACACCTTC.

The sample holds many counts of this clonotype. The CDR3 here is CASSLGPGISYEQYF. The CDR3 coding sequence is TGTGCCAGCAGCTTAGGTCCCGGGATCTCCTACGAGCAGTACTTC. The rearrangement links TRBV7-2 to TRBJ2-7; D may be TRBD2 (5 bases). V lost 1 base, J lost 0 bases, and 10 bases lay in between. This CDR3 has 15 residues. Germline CDR1 SGHTA, CDR2 FQGNSA.

This clonotype was found many times. This likely comes from a read error, as the CDR3 has no conserved phenylalanine or tryptophan at its end. The DNA is left out, because the CDR3 cannot be placed on it with certainty; the CDR3 is given as TCRdb lists it. The CDR3 protein is CASSESFLRREVL. The V and J genes are TRBV2 and TRBJ2-7; no check of the table's D call, TRBD2, against the DNA was made. Germline lookup yields CDR1 SNHLY and CDR2 FYNNEI. The CDR3 has 13 residues if both end residues are counted.

This clonotype has a count of ten or more. The CDR3 DNA reads TGTGCCAGCACCAGACTAGCGGGAGGGCATACGCAGTATTTT. Its translation: CASTRLAGGHTQYF. The chain uses TRBV6-5 and TRBJ2-3, with 14 bases that match TRBD2. Germline CDR1 MNHEY, CDR2 SVGAGI. J gave up 7 bases and V 7 bases, and 4 bases lay outside the gene matches. The CDR3 is 14 amino acids.

V gene TRBV7-9 combines with J gene TRBJ1-5; D gene ambiguous. Germline assignment: CDR1 SEHNR and CDR2 FQNEAQ (reference sequence). This CDR3 spans 13 amino acids. V lost 1 base and J 6 bases, leaving 7 bases between the germline ends. The CDR3 nucleotides are TGTGCCAGCAGCTTAGATGGGGTTCAGCCCCAGCATTTT. This sequence encodes CASSLDGVQPQHF.